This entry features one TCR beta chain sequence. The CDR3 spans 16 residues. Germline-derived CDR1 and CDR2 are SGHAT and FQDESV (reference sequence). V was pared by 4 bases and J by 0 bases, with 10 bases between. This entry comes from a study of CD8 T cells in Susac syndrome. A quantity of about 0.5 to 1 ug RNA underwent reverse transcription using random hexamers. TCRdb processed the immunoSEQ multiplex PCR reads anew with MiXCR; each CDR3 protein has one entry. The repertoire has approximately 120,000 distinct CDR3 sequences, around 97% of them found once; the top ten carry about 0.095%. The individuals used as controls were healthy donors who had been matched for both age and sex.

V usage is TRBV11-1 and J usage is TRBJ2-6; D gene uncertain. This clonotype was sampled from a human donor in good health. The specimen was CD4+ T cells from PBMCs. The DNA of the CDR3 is TGTGCCAGCAGCTCCCCGGTTCTCTCTGGGGCCAACGTCCTGACTTTC. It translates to CASSSPVLSGANVLTF.